This T cell receptor (beta chain) was retrieved from a study of CD8+ T cells in alopecia areata. Study findings and constraints: Clonality in lesional scalp, especially alopecia totalis/universalis, exceeded that of normal scalp. Scalp sequencing also captures normal skin's resident alphabeta T cells.

Extracted RNA was reverse transcribed, and the resulting cDNA served as sequencing template. TCRdb's table, derived via immunoSEQ multiplex PCR, lists solely in-frame clones and lacks some. The table records approximately 30,000 clones, less than 65% of them present only once. This clone was seen a single time. Its antigen is unidentified. The CDR3 spans 13 residues. The V gene end was trimmed by 6 bases and the J gene end by 8 bases; junction bases not matched to a gene: 7. Per the germline V gene, CDR1 is SGHRS and CDR2 is YFSETQ. Researchers took lesional scalp punch biopsies and peripheral blood from people who were alopecia areata patients. Both CD4+ and CD8+ T cells were separated by sorting PBMCs.

The chain employs TRBV5-1 and TRBJ2-1, with TRBD2 matching 8 bases. Sequenced: NKG2D-high CD8+ T cells sorted from blood. The sequence was obtained from a human donor with alopecia areata. In nucleotides, the CDR3 is TGCGCCAGCACCTATAGCGGGGACGATGAGCAGTTCTTC. Its translation: CASTYSGDDEQFF.